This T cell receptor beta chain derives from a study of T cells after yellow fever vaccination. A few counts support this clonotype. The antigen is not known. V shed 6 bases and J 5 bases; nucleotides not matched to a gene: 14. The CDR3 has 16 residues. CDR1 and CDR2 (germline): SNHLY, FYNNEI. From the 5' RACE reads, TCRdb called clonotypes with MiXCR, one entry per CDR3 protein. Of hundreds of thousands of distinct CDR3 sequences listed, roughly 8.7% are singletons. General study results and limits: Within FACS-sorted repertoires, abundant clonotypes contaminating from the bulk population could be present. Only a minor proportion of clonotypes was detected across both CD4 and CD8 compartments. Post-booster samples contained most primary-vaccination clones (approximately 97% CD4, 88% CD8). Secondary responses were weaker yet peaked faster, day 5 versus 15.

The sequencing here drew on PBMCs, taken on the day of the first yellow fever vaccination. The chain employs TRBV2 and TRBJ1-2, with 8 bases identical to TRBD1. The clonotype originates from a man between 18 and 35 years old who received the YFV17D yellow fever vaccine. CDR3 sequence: CASRDTGGAGIYGYTF. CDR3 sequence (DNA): TGTGCCAGCAGGGATACAGGGGGAGCTGGAATATATGGCTACACCTTC.